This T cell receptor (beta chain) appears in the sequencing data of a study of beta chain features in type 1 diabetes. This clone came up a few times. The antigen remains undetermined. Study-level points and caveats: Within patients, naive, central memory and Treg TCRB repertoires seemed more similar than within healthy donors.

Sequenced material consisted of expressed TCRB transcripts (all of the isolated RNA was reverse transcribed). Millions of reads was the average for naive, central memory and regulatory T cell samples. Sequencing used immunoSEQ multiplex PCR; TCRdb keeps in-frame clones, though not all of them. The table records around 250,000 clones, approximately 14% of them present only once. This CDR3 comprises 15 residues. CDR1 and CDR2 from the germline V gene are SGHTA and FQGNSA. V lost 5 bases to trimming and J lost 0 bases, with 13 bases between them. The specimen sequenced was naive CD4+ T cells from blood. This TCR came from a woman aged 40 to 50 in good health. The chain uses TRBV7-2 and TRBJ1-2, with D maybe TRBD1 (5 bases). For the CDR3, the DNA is TGTGCCAGCAGCCTCAGGGCTCCAGCTAACTATGGCTACACCTTC. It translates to CASSLRAPANYGYTF.